This note documents a single T cell receptor beta chain sequence. What it binds is unknown. This sample stems from a study of graft-versus-host responses after intestinal transplantation. V lost 6 bases and J lost 8, with 13 bases in between. Germline CDR1 reads MNHEY; CDR2 reads SVGAGI. This CDR3 contains 13 residues. Method: immunoSEQ multiplex PCR; TCRdb's copy keeps in-frame clones and lacks some. This sample has 65,000 to 90,000 clones, with roughly 90% found just once. The sequencing here drew on unstimulated CD8+ T cells sorted from spleen or lymph node cells, taken before transplant. The chain couples TRBV6-5 to TRBJ1-4; TRBD1 might be the D (6 bases). The TCR was taken from a human donor who was the organ donor for an intestinal transplant. CDR3: CASRPGQEEKLFF. The DNA for the CDR3 is TGTGCCAGCAGACCGGGACAAGAAGAAAAACTGTTTTTT.